Each of the 31 T cell receptor beta chains below was sequenced from the same sample in a study of vaccination and CD4 T cells after COVID-19. This sample's treatment: approximately nine-day PBMC culture with coronavirus spike peptide pools or control peptides (ViraFEST assay). An Oncomine TCR Beta short-read assay was used to sequence the DNA from cultured CD4+ T cells. Each CDR3 protein gets one entry after TCRdb re-called the PCR reads with MiXCR. The sample lists about 9,700 distinct CDR3 sequences, approximately 48% occurring once. No antigen has been assigned to these receptors. Sequenced material: CD4+ T cells from blood, cultured in vitro. These receptors all stem from a human donor who had recovered from COVID-19.

The chain recombines TRBV12-3 or TRBV12-4 with TRBJ2-5; 15 bases line up with TRBD2. With V trimmed by 5 bases and J by 7 bases, 11 bases remained unmatched. The CDR3 is made up of 17 amino acids. For the CDR3, the DNA is TGTGCCAGCAGTCCGGGACTAGCGGGGGGAACCTCGGCGACCCAGTACTTC. Translated, it gives CASSPGLAGGTSATQYF.

The rearrangement uses TRBV6-1 and TRBJ1-1, with D unresolved. This CDR3 spans 14 amino acids. CDR1 MNHNS and CDR2 SASEGT come from the germline V gene. The V end was cut by 6 bases, the J end by 1 base, with 12 bases between. Written as DNA, the CDR3 is TGTGCCAGCAGGCCTGCCCGACAGAACACTGAAGCTTTCTTT. Translation: CASRPARQNTEAFF.

The CDR3 protein is CASSLMGAALNEKLFF. Here the CDR3 DNA reads TGTGCCAGCAGCTTAATGGGGGCTGCTCTTAATGAAAAACTGTTTTTT. The rearrangement joins TRBV7-9 to TRBJ1-4; D might be TRBD1 (6 bases). V was pared by 2 bases and J by 4 bases, with 14 bases between. Germline CDR1 and CDR2: SEHNR and FQNEAQ (reference sequence). CDR3 length equals 16 residues. The full variable domain, with the rest looked up from reference TRBV7-9 and TRBJ1-4, is DTGVSQNPRHKITKRGQNVTFRCDPISEHNRLYWYRQTLGQGPEFLTYFQNEAQLEKSRLLSDRFSAERPKGSFSTLEIQRTEQGDSAMYLCASSLMGAALNEKLFFGSGTQLSVL.

This chain links TRBV2 with TRBJ2-5; 7 bases align to TRBD1. J gave up 2 bases and V 3 bases, and 3 bases lay outside the gene matches. This CDR3 is built from 14 residues. Germline V lookup: CDR1 SNHLY, CDR2 FYNNEI. DNA of the CDR3: TGTGCCAGCAGTGACGACAGGGCTCAAGAGACCCAGTACTTC. This gives the protein CASSDDRAQETQYF.

This chain uses TRBV28 with TRBJ1-5; 7 bases are a match to TRBD1. The CDR3 is 14 residues long. From germline, CDR1 is MDHEN and CDR2 SYDVKM. J was trimmed by 10 bases and V by 6 bases; bases with no gene match: 12. CDR3 sequence (DNA): TGTGCCAGCAGGGCCCAGGGACAGCCTGGCCCCCAGCATTTT. Protein: CASRAQGQPGPQHF.

This clonotype was observed a few times. V and J are TRBV11-2 and TRBJ2-7, with a weak D call TRBD1 (6 bases). The germline gives CDR1 SGHAT, CDR2 FQNNGV. The V end was cut by 0 bases, the J end by 4 bases, with 13 bases between. There are 15 residues in the CDR3. CDR3 sequence: CASSLEGTRLYEQYF. The CDR3 DNA sequence: TGTGCCAGCAGCTTAGAGGGGACACGGCTTTACGAGCAGTACTTC.

This rearrangement joins TRBV7-2 to TRBJ2-1; D remains unclear. With 1 base removed from V and 4 bases from J, the gap between germline ends came to 5 bases. From germline, CDR1 is SGHTA and CDR2 FQGNSA. The CDR3 spans 13 residues. As DNA, the CDR3 is TGTGCCAGCAGCTTAGTCGCGTACAATGAGCAGTTCTTC. This codes for CASSLVAYNEQFF.

The chain joins TRBV19 to TRBJ1-2; 7 bases align to TRBD1. The trim removed 3 bases at V and 0 bases at J, leaving 16 bases unmatched. This CDR3 region has 19 residues. Germline-derived CDR1 and CDR2 are LNHDA and SQIVND (reference sequence). For the CDR3, the DNA is TGTGCCAGTAGTATGTCGCTCCGGACAGGCCCCACCACTAACTATGGCTACACCTTC. It codes for CASSMSLRTGPTTNYGYTF.

This clonotype occurred a few times. In nucleotides, the CDR3 is TGTGCCAGCAGTCGGGTGGCAGATCAGCCCCAGCATTTT. It codes for CASSRVADQPQHF. The chain couples TRBV6-1 to TRBJ1-5; D is ambiguous. Trimming removed 5 bases at V and 5 bases at J, with 10 bases between. The CDR3 has 13 residues. In germline, CDR1 is MNHNS, CDR2 SASEGT.

The gene calls are TRBV4-3 and TRBJ2-3; 8 bases fit TRBD1. This CDR3 region has 16 residues. Germline V gene lookup returns CDR1 LGHNA and CDR2 YSLEER. J gave up 4 bases and V 1 base, and 7 bases lay outside the gene matches. The CDR3 loop is CASSQVRAGGADTQYF. The DNA of the CDR3 is TGCGCCAGCAGCCAAGTTCGAGCAGGGGGCGCAGATACGCAGTATTTT.

The rearrangement links TRBV21-1 to TRBJ1-6. TRBV21-1 represents a pseudogene. This CDR3 comprises 15 residues. The CDR3 protein is CASSSPVRRYSPLHF. Here the CDR3 DNA reads TGTGCCAGCAGCTCGCCGGTCAGGAGGTATTCACCCCTCCACTTT.

In this sample, this clonotype turned up a few times. The J gene is TRBJ1-5, the V gene TRBV18; no clear D gene. The CDR3 runs 13 residues. Between the trimmed V and J ends, which lost 6 bases and 3 bases, there was a span of 9 bases. CDR1 is KGHSH, CDR2 LQKENI, per germline. CDR3 DNA sequence: TGTGCCAGCTCGCGACAAGACAATCAGCCCCAGCATTTT. This translates into CASSRQDNQPQHF.

The chain employs TRBV24-1 and TRBJ1-4; TRBD1 is a possible D gene (5 bases). The CDR3 extends over 20 amino acids. Germline V gene sequence: CDR1 KGHDR, CDR2 SFDVKD. V gave up 2 bases and J gave up 7 bases, with 28 bases separating them. The CDR3 reads CATSDCYPPGRKLIGEKLFF. The CDR3, as DNA: TGTGCCACCAGTGATTGCTATCCGCCGGGACGGAAACTAATTGGTGAAAAACTGTTTTTT.

CDR3 protein: CSADPGGGVVEAFF. The CDR3 DNA is TGCAGTGCTGACCCTGGTGGGGGGGTGGTTGAAGCTTTCTTT. The V gene is TRBV20-1, the J gene TRBJ1-1; possible D gene TRBD1, 5 bases. The CDR3 extends over 14 amino acids. Trimming left V 5 bases short and J 7 bases short, with 20 bases between. CDR1 and CDR2 (germline): DFQATT, SNEGSKA (reference sequence).

The chain combines TRBV6-2 or TRBV6-3 with TRBJ2-3; TRBD2 matches 10 bases. Trimming at V came to 6 bases and at J to 0 bases, leaving 3 bases not matched to a gene. CDR3 length equals 15 residues. The germline CDR1 and CDR2 sequences are MNHEY and SVGEGT. The CDR3 DNA reads TGTGCCAGCAGACTAGCGGGGTCTAGCACAGATACGCAGTATTTT. It yields the protein CASRLAGSSTDTQYF.

This clonotype was seen more than once but under ten times. J is TRBJ2-3 and V is TRBV6-1; either TRBD1 or TRBD2 may fit D (5 bases each). The CDR3 sequence is 13 residues long. CDR1 and CDR2 (germline): MNHNS, SASEGT. V lost 5 bases and J 3 bases, leaving 9 bases between the germline ends. CDR3 coding DNA: TGTGCCAGCAGTCAGGGACGGACAGATACGCAGTATTTT. As protein: CASSQGRTDTQYF.

J is TRBJ1-1 and V is TRBV27; 11 nucleotides line up with TRBD1. Germline V gives CDR1 MNHEY, CDR2 SMNVEV (reference sequence). The junction had 1 base not matched to a gene; V was cut back by 8 bases and J by 5 bases. The CDR3 runs to 12 residues. The CDR3 reads CASGTGGTEAFF. CDR3 DNA: TGTGCCAGCGGGACAGGGGGAACTGAAGCTTTCTTT.

The chain has TRBV10-3 and TRBJ2-7; D not resolved. This CDR3 region has 12 residues. V was trimmed by 4 bases and J by 2 bases, leaving 6 bases between them. Germline V gives CDR1 ENHRY, CDR2 SYGVKD. The CDR3 reads CAISADTYEQYF. DNA of the CDR3: TGTGCCATCAGTGCCGACACCTACGAGCAGTACTTC.

By share of the sample, this clonotype is medium-sized. This sequence joins TRBV6-2 or TRBV6-3 and TRBJ2-7; maybe TRBD1 (5 bases). The CDR3 loop spans 12 amino acids. V was cut by 6 bases and J by 6 bases, with 12 bases left in between. Germline V gene data show CDR1 as MNHEY and CDR2 as SVGEGT. The CDR3 here is CASSHDSTEQYF. In DNA form, the CDR3 reads TGTGCCAGCAGCCATGACAGTACCGAGCAGTACTTC.

This clonotype has more than one count but fewer than ten. The J gene is TRBJ1-3, the V gene TRBV10-3; 7 bases are a match to TRBD1. The CDR3 runs to 14 residues. The V segment lost 5 bases and the J segment 5 bases; nucleotides outside the gene matches: 6. Looked up from germline, CDR1 is ENHRY and CDR2 is SYGVKD. This CDR3 is CAISKETGRNTIYF. CDR3 nucleotides: TGTGCCATCAGTAAAGAGACAGGGAGAAACACCATATATTTT.

The chain uses TRBV6-2 or TRBV6-3 and TRBJ2-7; 7 nucleotides align to TRBD2. Germline V CDR1 and CDR2: MNHEY, SVGEGT. The CDR3 has 15 amino acids. The V segment lost 3 bases and the J segment 9 bases; nucleotides outside the gene matches: 14. The DNA for the CDR3 is TGTGCCAGCAGTTATCCGGGGCGGGAGACCCACGGGCAGTACTTC. It specifies CASSYPGRETHGQYF.

The gene calls are TRBV24-1 and TRBJ2-3; 7 nucleotides match TRBD1. The CDR3 contains 15 residues. Losses at the gene ends were 3 bases for V and 4 bases for J; bases not matched to a gene: 6. Germline CDR1 and CDR2: KGHDR and SFDVKD. The CDR3 protein is CATSDHGQVPDTQYF. In DNA, the CDR3 is TGTGCCACCAGTGATCATGGACAGGTTCCAGATACGCAGTATTTT.

V usage is TRBV28 and J usage is TRBJ2-1; 9 bases map to TRBD1. Trimming took 5 bases from V and 8 from J; bases not matched to a gene: 10. The germline V gene encodes CDR1 MDHEN and CDR2 SYDVKM. This CDR3 spans 15 amino acids. In DNA, the CDR3 is TGTGCCAGCAGTCAGTTCGGGACAGGGAGGTATGAGCAGTTCTTC. Translating gives CASSQFGTGRYEQFF.

This rearrangement joins TRBV6-1 to TRBJ1-1, with TRBD1 matching 9 bases. CDR3 size: 14 residues. Germline CDR1 is MNHNS and CDR2 is SASEGT. Trimming cost V 5 bases and J 5 bases; bases outside gene matches: 6. CDR3 residues: CASSLGTGRTEAFF. Here the CDR3 DNA reads TGTGCCAGCAGTCTAGGGACAGGGAGGACTGAAGCTTTCTTT.

CDR3 residues: CSARDFQSNQPQHF. The DNA of the CDR3 is TGCAGTGCTAGAGACTTTCAGAGCAATCAGCCCCAGCATTTT. V is TRBV20-1 and J is TRBJ1-5; the D is unclear. Trimming removed 0 bases at V and 1 base at J, with 7 bases between. CDR3 length: 14 residues. Germline CDR1 DFQATT, CDR2 SNEGSKA (reference sequence).

The chain has TRBV24-1 and TRBJ2-5; D tentatively fits TRBD1 or TRBD2 (5 bases each). V lost 9 bases and J lost 5, with 21 bases in between. There are 15 residues in the CDR3. Germline V gene sequence: CDR1 KGHDR, CDR2 SFDVKD. CDR3 in amino acids: CATGQPGRGLETQYF. CDR3 DNA: TGTGCCACCGGCCAACCTGGACGGGGCCTGGAGACCCAGTACTTC.

The V gene is TRBV18, the J gene TRBJ2-5; no definite D call. V lost 3 bases and J lost 4, with 15 bases in between. The germline gives CDR1 KGHSH, CDR2 LQKENI. This CDR3 is built from 15 residues. CDR3 nucleotide sequence: TGTGCCAGCTCACCCAATTCAGTTTCCCCAGAGACCCAGTACTTC. Amino acids: CASSPNSVSPETQYF.

The V call is TRBV11-3, the J call TRBJ2-4; D is unclear. The germline V and J ends were trimmed by 5 bases and 9 bases, with 11 bases remaining between them. This CDR3 region has 12 residues. Germline CDR1 is SGHNT and CDR2 is YENEEA. The CDR3 coding sequence is TGTGCCAGCAGCCCTTCGTATCCCATTCAGTACTTC. Its translation: CASSPSYPIQYF.

This clonotype was detected only a few times. The genes are TRBV15 and TRBJ2-3; D call uncertain. Germline CDR1 and CDR2: LNHNV and YYDKDF (reference sequence). V was clipped by 4 bases and J by 7 bases, with 12 bases between them. The CDR3 is made up of 13 amino acids. The CDR3, as DNA: TGTGCCACCAGCATAGATAAGGTTAATACGCAGTATTTT. Translating gives CATSIDKVNTQYF. The entire variable domain, with the rest obtained from reference TRBV15 and TRBJ2-3, is as follows: DAMVIQNPRYQVTQFGKPVTLSCSQTLNHNVMYWYQQKSSQAPKLLFHYYDKDFNNEADTPDNFQSRRPNTSFCFLDIRSPGLGDTAMYLCATSIDKVNTQYFGPGTRLTVL.

V gene TRBV6-1 combines with J gene TRBJ1-4; D is uncertain. The CDR3 has 16 residues. Trimming removed 1 base from V and 7 bases from J, with 16 bases in between. CDR1 is MNHNS, CDR2 SASEGT, per germline. The CDR3 region is CASSEVRSASLEKLFF. CDR3 DNA sequence: TGTGCCAGCAGTGAAGTAAGATCAGCCAGCCTTGAAAAACTGTTTTTT.

This rearrangement joins TRBV7-8 to TRBJ2-7; D possibly uses TRBD1 or TRBD2 (5 bases each). V lost 1 base and J lost 7, with 14 bases in between. Per germline, CDR1 SGHVS and CDR2 FQNEAQ. The CDR3 contains 14 residues. The CDR3 sequence is CASSLVQGSGEQYF. CDR3 DNA sequence: TGTGCCAGCAGCTTAGTGCAGGGCTCGGGGGAGCAGTACTTC.